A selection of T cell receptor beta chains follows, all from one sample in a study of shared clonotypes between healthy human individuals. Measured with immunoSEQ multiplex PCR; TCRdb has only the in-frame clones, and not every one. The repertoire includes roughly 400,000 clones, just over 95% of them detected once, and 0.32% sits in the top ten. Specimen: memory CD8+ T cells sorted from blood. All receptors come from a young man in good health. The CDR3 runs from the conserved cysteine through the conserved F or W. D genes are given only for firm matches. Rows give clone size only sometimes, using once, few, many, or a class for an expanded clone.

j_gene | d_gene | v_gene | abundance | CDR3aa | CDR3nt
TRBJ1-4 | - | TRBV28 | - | CASSLDRRKSTNEKLFF | TGTGCCAGCAGCTTGGACAGACGCAAATCAACTAATGAAAAACTGTTTTTT
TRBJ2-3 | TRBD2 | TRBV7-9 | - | CASSYRGGTDTQYF | TGTGCCAGCAGCTATCGGGGGGGCACAGATACGCAGTATTTT
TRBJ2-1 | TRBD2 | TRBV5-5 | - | CASTLIAGSSYNEQFF | TGTGCCAGCACCTTGATAGCGGGGAGCTCCTACAATGAGCAGTTCTTC
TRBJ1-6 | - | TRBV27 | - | CASSLLAYGDNSPLHF | TGTGCCAGCAGTTTATTGGCTTACGGAGATAATTCACCCCTCCACTTT
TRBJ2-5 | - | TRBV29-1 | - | CSVAAHQETQYF | TGCAGCGTTGCAGCCCACCAAGAGACCCAGTACTTC
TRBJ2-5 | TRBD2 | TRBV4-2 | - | CASSQDLGLAGVETQYF | TGTGCCAGCAGCCAAGATCTTGGACTAGCGGGAGTGGAGACCCAGTACTTC
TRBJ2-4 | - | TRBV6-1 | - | CASSENRDDIQYF | TGTGCCAGCAGTGAAAACAGGGACGACATTCAGTACTTC
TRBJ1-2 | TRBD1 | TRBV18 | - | CASSEGGDYGYTF | TGTGCCAGCTCGGAAGGGGGCGACTATGGCTACACCTTC
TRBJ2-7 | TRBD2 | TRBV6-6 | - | CASSYRSGGTYEQYF | TGTGCCAGCAGTTACCGTTCGGGGGGGACCTACGAGCAGTACTTC
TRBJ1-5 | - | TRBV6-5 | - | CASRPGGVSNQPQHF | TGTGCCAGCAGGCCTGGGGGCGTAAGCAATCAGCCCCAGCATTTT
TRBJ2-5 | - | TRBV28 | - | CASSKERSRETQYF | TGTGCCAGCAGCAAGGAGAGGTCGAGAGAGACCCAGTACTTC
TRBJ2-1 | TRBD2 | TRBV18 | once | CASSPLSSGTTPYNEQFF | TGTGCCAGCTCACCATTGAGCAGCGGGACTACCCCCTACAATGAGCAGTTCTTC
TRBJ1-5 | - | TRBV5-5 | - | CASSFSGRKVQPQHF | TGTGCCAGCAGCTTTTCGGGGAGGAAGGTTCAGCCCCAGCATTTT
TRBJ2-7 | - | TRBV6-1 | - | CASSTIYEQYF | TGTGCCAGCAGTACCATCTACGAGCAGTACTTC
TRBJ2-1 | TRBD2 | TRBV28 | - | CASSLGTAGGGNEQFF | TGTGCCAGCAGTTTGGGCACAGCGGGAGGGGGCAATGAGCAGTTCTTC
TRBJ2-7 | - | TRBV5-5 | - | CASSFFASGSYEQYF | TGTGCCAGCAGCTTTTTTGCCTCCGGCTCCTACGAGCAGTACTTC
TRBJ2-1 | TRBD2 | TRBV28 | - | CASSQGLVANEQFF | TGTGCCAGCAGTCAAGGACTAGTAGCAAATGAGCAGTTCTTC
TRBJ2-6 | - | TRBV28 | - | CASCGPPNSGANVLTF | TGTGCCAGCTGCGGGCCTCCCAACTCTGGGGCCAACGTCCTGACTTTC
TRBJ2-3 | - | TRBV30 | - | CAWSLGSDTQYF | TGTGCCTGGAGTCTAGGGTCAGATACGCAGTATTTT
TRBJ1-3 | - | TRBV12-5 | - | CASADDVGQIAGNTIYF | TGTGCTAGTGCCGACGACGTAGGACAGATCGCTGGAAACACCATATATTTT
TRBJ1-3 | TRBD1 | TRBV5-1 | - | CASSSQGARGNTIYF | TGCGCCAGCAGCTCACAGGGGGCGCGAGGAAACACCATATATTTT
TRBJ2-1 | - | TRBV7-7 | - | CASSQGPTGYNEQFF | TGTGCTAGCAGCCAAGGGCCTACCGGTTACAATGAGCAGTTCTTC
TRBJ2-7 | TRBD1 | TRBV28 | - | CASSATGHPYEQYF | TGTGCCAGCAGTGCGACAGGGCATCCCTACGAGCAGTACTTC
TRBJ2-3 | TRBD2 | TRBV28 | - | CASSLAGGLTDTQYF | TGTGCCAGCAGTTTAGCGGGAGGGTTGACAGATACGCAGTATTTT
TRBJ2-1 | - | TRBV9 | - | CASSVEWGFANEQFF | TGTGCCAGCAGCGTAGAGTGGGGTTTCGCCAATGAGCAGTTCTTC
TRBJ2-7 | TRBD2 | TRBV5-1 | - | CASSLTSGRMAYEQYF | TGCGCCAGCAGCTTAACTAGCGGGAGGATGGCCTACGAGCAGTACTTC
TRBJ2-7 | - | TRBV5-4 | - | CASSFERDYEQYF | TGTGCCAGCAGCTTTGAGAGGGACTACGAGCAGTACTTC
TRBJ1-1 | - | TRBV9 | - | CASRPWGVTEAFF | TGTGCCAGCAGACCATGGGGAGTCACTGAAGCTTTCTTT
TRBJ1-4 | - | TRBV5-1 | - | CASSIGRPEKLFF | TGCGCCAGCAGCATCGGGAGACCCGAAAAACTGTTTTTT
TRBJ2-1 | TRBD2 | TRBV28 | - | CASSRTSGSRNEQFF | TGTGCCAGCAGTCGGACTAGCGGGAGTAGGAATGAGCAGTTCTTC
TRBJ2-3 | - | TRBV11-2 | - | CASSFKSFTDTQYF | TGTGCCAGCAGCTTTAAGTCTTTCACAGATACGCAGTATTTT
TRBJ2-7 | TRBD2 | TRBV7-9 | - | CASSPTSGRPNEQYF | TGTGCCAGCAGCCCGACTAGCGGGAGGCCCAACGAGCAGTACTTC
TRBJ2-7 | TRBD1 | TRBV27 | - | CASSYRTGGYEQYF | TGTGCCAGCAGTTATAGGACAGGGGGCTACGAGCAGTACTTC
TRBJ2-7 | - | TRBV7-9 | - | CASSLVRGRSYEQYF | TGTGCCAGCAGCTTAGTTCGGGGGAGATCCTACGAGCAGTACTTC
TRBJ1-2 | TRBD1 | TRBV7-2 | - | CASSLFGAGQGGGYTF | TGTGCCAGCAGCTTATTCGGTGCGGGACAGGGAGGCGGCTACACCTTC
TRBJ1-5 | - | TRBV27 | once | CASSPTSTGLYQPQHF | TGTGCCAGCAGTCCCACTTCGACAGGCCTTTATCAGCCCCAGCATTTT
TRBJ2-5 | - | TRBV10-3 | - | CAISEAGGETQYF | TGTGCCATCAGTGAGGCAGGCGGGGAGACCCAGTACTTC
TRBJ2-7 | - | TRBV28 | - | CASQDWTFLYEQYF | TGTGCCAGCCAAGACTGGACATTCCTTTACGAGCAGTACTTC
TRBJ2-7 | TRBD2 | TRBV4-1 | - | CASSQSSRTSGDYEQYF | TGCGCCAGCAGCCAGTCTTCTCGCACTAGCGGGGACTACGAGCAGTACTTC
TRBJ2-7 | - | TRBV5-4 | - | CASSLAGALYEQYF | TGTGCCAGCAGCTTGGCGGGAGCGCTCTACGAGCAGTACTTC